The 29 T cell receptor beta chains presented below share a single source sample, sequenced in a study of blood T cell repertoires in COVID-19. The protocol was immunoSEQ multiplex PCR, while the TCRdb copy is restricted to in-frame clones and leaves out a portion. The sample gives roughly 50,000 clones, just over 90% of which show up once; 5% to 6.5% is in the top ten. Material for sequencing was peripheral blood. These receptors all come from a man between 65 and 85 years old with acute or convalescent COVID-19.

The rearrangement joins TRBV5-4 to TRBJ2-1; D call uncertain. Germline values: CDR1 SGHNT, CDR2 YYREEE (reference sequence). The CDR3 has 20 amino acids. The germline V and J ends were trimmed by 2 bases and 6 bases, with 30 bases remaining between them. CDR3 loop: CASSFILTRTYNVRINEQFF. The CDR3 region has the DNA TGTGCCAGCAGCTTCATCCTGACACGTACGTACAATGTCCGCATCAATGAGCAGTTCTTC.

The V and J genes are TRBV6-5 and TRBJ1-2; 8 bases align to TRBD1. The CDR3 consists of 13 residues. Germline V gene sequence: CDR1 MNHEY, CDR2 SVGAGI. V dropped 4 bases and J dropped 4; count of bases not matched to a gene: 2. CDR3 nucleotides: TGTGCCAGCAGTTTCACAGGGGGCTATGGCTACACCTTC. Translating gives CASSFTGGYGYTF.

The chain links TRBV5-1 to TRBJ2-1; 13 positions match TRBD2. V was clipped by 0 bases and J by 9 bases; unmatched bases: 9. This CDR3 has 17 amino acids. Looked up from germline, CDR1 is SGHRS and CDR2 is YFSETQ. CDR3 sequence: CASSLGLAGGMVSEQFF. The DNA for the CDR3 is TGCGCCAGCAGCTTGGGACTAGCGGGGGGTATGGTGAGTGAGCAGTTCTTC. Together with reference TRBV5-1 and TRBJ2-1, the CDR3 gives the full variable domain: KAGVTQTPRYLIKTRGQQVTLSCSPISGHRSVSWYQQTPGQGLQFLFEYFSETQRNKGNFPGRFSGRQFSNSRSEMNVSTLELGDSALYLCASSLGLAGGMVSEQFFGPGTRLTVL.

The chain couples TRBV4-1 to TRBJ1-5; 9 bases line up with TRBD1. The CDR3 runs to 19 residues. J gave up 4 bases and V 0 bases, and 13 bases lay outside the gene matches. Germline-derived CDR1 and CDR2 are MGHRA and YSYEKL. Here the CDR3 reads CASSQDPSRRDRVNQPQHF. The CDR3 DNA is TGCGCCAGCAGCCAAGACCCCAGCCGCCGGGACAGGGTTAATCAGCCCCAGCATTTT.

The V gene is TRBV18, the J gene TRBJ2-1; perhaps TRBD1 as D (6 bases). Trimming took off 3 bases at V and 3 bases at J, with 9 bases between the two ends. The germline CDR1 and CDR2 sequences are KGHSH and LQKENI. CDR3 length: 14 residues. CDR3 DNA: TGTGCCAGCTCACCGGAACAGGGCTACAATGAGCAGTTCTTC. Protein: CASSPEQGYNEQFF.

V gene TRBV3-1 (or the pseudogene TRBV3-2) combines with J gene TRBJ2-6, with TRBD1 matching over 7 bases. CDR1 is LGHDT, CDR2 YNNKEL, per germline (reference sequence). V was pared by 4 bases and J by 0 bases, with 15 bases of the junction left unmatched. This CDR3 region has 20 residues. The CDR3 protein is CASSRQIDRARLSGANVLTF. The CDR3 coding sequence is TGTGCCAGCAGCCGTCAGATCGACAGGGCTAGACTCTCTGGGGCCAACGTCCTGACTTTC.

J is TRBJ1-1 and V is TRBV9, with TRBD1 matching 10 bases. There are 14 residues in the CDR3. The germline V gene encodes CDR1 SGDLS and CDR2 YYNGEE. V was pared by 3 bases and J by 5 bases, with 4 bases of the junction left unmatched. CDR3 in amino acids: CASSAGQGWTEAFF. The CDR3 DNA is TGTGCCAGCAGCGCGGGACAGGGGTGGACTGAAGCTTTCTTT.

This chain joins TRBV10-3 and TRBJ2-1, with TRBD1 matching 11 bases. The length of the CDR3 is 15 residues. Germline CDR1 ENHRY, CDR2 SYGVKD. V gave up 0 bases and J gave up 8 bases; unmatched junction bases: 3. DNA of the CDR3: TGTGCCATCAGTGAGTCAGGGACAGGGGGAGATGAGCAGTTCTTC. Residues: CAISESGTGGDEQFF.

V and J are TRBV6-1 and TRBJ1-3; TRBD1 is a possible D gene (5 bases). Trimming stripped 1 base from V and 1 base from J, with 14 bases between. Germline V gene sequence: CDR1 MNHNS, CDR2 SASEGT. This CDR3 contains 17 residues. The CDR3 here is CASSEDLQGASGNTIYF. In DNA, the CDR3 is TGTGCCAGCAGTGAAGATCTGCAGGGTGCGTCTGGAAACACCATATATTTT.

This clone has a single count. The CDR3 sequence: CASARSGTLYSPLHF. The CDR3 nucleotides are TGTGCCAGCGCTCGTAGCGGGACCCTTTATTCACCCCTCCACTTT. The chain is built from TRBV2 and TRBJ1-6, with D possibly TRBD1 on 5 matching bases. The CDR3 sequence is 15 residues long. Germline CDR1 reads SNHLY; CDR2 reads FYNNEI. V gave up 8 bases and J gave up 8 bases, with 19 bases separating them.

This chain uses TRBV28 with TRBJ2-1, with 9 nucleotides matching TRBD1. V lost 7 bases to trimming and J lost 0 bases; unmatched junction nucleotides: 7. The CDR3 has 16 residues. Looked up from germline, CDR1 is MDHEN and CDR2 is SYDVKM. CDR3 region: CASTQQGAGSYNEQFF. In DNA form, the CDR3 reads TGTGCCAGCACCCAACAGGGGGCCGGCTCCTACAATGAGCAGTTCTTC.

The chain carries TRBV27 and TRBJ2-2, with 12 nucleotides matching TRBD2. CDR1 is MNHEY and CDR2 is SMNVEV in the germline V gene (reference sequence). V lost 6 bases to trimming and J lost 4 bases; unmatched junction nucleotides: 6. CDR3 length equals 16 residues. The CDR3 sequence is CASSAGLAGITGELFF. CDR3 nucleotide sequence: TGTGCCAGCAGCGCTGGACTAGCGGGAATCACCGGGGAGCTGTTTTTT.

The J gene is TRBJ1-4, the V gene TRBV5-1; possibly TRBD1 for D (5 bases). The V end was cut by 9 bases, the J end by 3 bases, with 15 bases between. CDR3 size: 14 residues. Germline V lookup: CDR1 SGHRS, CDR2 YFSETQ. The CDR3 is CATGPGGANEKLFF. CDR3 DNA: TGCGCCACCGGACCGGGGGGTGCTAATGAAAAACTGTTTTTT.

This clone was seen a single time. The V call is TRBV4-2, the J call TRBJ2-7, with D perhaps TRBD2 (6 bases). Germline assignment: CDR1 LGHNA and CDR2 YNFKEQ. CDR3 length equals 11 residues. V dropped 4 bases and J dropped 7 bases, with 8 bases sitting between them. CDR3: CASSLGGEQYF. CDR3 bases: TGTGCCAGCAGCCTCGGGGGAGAGCAGTACTTC.

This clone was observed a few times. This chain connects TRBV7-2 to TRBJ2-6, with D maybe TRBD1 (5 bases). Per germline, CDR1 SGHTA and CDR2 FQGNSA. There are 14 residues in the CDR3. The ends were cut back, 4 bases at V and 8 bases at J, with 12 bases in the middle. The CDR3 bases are TGTGCCAGCAGCTCGACCAGGGATACCAACGTCCTGACTTTC. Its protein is CASSSTRDTNVLTF.

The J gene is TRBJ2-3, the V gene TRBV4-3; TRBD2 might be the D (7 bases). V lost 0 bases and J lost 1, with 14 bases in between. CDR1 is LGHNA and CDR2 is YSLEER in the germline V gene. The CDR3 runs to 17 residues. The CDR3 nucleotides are TGCGCCAGCAGCCAAGAATTCTGGGGGGGGCGCACAGATACGCAGTATTTT. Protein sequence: CASSQEFWGGRTDTQYF.

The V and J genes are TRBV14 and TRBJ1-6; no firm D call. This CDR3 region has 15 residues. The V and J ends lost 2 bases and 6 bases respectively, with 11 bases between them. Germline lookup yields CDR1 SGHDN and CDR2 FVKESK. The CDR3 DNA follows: TGTGCCAGCAGCCAATTCGTACCGGTTAATTCACCCCTCCACTTT. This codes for CASSQFVPVNSPLHF.

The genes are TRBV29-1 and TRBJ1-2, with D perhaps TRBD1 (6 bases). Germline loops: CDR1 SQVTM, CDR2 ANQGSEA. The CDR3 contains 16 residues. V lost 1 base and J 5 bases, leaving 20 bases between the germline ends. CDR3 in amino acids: CSVEGTEDRIGYGYTF. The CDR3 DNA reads TGCAGCGTTGAAGGGACGGAGGACAGAATAGGGTATGGCTACACCTTC.

CDR3 sequence reads: CASSYSEGFSYEQYF. CDR3 in DNA: TGTGCCAGCAGTTACTCGGAGGGTTTCTCCTACGAGCAGTACTTC. This chain uses TRBV6-5 with TRBJ2-7; the D gene is possibly TRBD2 (6 bases). The CDR3 extends over 15 amino acids. From germline, CDR1 is MNHEY and CDR2 SVGAGI. V lost 0 bases, J lost 0 bases, and 9 bases lay in between.

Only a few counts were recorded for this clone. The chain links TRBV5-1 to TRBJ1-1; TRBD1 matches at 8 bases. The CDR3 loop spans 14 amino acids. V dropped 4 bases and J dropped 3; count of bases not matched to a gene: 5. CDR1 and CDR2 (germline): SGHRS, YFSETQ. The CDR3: CASSPTGADTEAFF. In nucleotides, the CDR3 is TGCGCCAGCAGCCCGACAGGGGCTGACACTGAAGCTTTCTTT.

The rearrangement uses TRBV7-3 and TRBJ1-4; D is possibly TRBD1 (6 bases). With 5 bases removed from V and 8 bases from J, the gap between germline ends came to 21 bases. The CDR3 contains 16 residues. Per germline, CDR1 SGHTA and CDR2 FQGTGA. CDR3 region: CASSKYGRGDGEKLFF. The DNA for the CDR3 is TGTGCCAGCAGCAAGTATGGCAGGGGTGATGGAGAAAAACTGTTTTTT. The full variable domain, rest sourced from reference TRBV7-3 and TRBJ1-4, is GAGVSQTPSNKVTEKGKYVELRCDPISGHTALYWYRQSLGQGPEFLIYFQGTGAADDSGLPNDRFFAVRPEGSVSTLKIQRTERGDSAVYLCASSKYGRGDGEKLFFGSGTQLSVL.

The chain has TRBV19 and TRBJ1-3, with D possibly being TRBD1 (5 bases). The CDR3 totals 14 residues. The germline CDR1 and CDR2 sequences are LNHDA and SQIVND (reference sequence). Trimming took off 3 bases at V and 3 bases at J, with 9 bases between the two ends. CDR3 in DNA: TGTGCCAGTAGTATGGGGGGGGTTGGAAACACCATATATTTT. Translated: CASSMGGVGNTIYF.

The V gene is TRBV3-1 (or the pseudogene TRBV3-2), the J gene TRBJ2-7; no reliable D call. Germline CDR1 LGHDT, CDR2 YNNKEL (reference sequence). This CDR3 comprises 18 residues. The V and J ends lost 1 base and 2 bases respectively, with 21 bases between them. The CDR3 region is CASSQGLLMGILTYEQYF. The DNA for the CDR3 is TGTGCCAGCAGCCAAGGGTTACTGATGGGCATCCTAACCTACGAGCAGTACTTC.

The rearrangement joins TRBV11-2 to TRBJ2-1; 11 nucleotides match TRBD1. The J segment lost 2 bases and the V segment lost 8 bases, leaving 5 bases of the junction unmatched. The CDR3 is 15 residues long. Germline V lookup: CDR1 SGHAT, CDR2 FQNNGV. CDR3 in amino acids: CASCRDRGTYNEQFF. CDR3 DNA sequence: TGTGCCAGCTGCCGGGACAGGGGGACCTACAATGAGCAGTTCTTC.

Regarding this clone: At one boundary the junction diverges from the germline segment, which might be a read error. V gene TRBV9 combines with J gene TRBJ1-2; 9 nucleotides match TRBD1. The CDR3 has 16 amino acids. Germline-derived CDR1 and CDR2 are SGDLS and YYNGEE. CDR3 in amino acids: CASSFTGTGTGYRYTF. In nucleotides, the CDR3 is TGTGCCAGCAGCTTCACCGGGACAGGGACCGGCTATCGCTACACCTTC.

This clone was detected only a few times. CDR3: CASRRTGTGVFNTIYF. CDR3 DNA: TGTGCCAGCAGACGTACCGGGACAGGGGTGTTCAACACCATATATTTT. V is TRBV27 and J is TRBJ1-3, with 10 positions matching TRBD1. The length of the CDR3 is 16 residues. The germline V gene encodes CDR1 MNHEY and CDR2 SMNVEV (reference sequence). Losses at the gene ends were 6 bases for V and 7 bases for J; bases not matched to a gene: 12.

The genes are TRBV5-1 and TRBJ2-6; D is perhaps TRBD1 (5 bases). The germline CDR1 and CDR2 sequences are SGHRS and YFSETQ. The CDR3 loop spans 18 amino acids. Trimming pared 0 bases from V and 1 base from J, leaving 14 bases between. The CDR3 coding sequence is TGCGCCAGCAGCTTGGGGGGCTCACCCGGGTCTGGGGCCAACGTCCTGACTTTC. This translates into CASSLGGSPGSGANVLTF.

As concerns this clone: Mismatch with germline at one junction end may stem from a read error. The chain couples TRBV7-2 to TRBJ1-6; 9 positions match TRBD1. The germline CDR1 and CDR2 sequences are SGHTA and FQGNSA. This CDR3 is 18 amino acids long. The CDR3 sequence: CASRRQGEFVSDNSPLHF. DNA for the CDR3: TGTGCCAGCAGACGACAGGGGGAGTTTGTCTCCGATAATTCACCCCTCCACTTT.

As DNA, the CDR3 is TGTGCCAGCAGCTTAAGGCGGGCGAACACCGGGGAGCTGTTTTTT. This codes for CASSLRRANTGELFF. The rearrangement links TRBV7-2 to TRBJ2-2; D possibly corresponds to TRBD2 (5 bases). The CDR3 loop spans 15 amino acids. V lost 2 bases, J lost 0 bases, and 7 bases lay in between. Germline V gives CDR1 SGHTA, CDR2 FQGNSA.